These T cell receptor beta chains were read from a single sample in a study of metastatic and nonmetastatic thyroid tumors. TCRdb re-clonotyped the PCR reads via MiXCR. The profile covers about 6,100 clones, with approximately 31% appearing a single time and approximately 40% taken by the ten largest. Sequencing was done on a sample of adjacent normal tissue. All receptors derive from a male donor with papillary thyroid cancer or a benign thyroid nodule (not recorded which). Some clones in this sample may be carry-over from other donors' samples. CDR3s include the opening cysteine and the closing phenylalanine or tryptophan. Each record gives: V gene, D gene, clone size, J gene, CDR3 protein, CDR3 DNA. D genes are given only for firm matches. Clone size appears in some rows only: once, few, many, or a class for an expanded clone.

TRBV27	-	-	TRBJ2-1	CASSLSVVGSGINGQFF	TGTGCCAGCAGTTTAAGTGTTGTGGGATCAGGGATCAATGGGCAGTTCTTC
TRBV30	-	large	TRBJ1-2	CAWRAVGYTF	TGTGCCTGGAGGGCGGTGGGCTACACCTTC
TRBV2	TRBD2	-	TRBJ2-3	CASGTSGSVTDTQYF	TGTGCCAGCGGGACTAGCGGGAGTGTAACAGATACGCAGTATTTT
TRBV7-2	-	-	TRBJ2-5	CASSLAGETQYF	TGTGCCAGCAGCTTAGCTGGTGAGACCCAGTACTTC
TRBV25-1	TRBD1	few	TRBJ1-4	CACSTRQGHNEKMFF	TGTGCCTGCAGTACAAGACAGGGACATAATGAAAAAATGTTTTTT
TRBV6-1	TRBD1	medium-sized	TRBJ1-2	CASSQGVLGYGYTF	TGTGCCAGCAGCCAGGGGGTTTTGGGCTATGGCTACACCTTC
TRBV6-1	TRBD2	few	TRBJ2-1	CASNAAGGSGEQFF	TGTGCCAGCAATGCTGCGGGAGGATCGGGTGAGCAGTTCTTC
TRBV6-1	TRBD1	-	TRBJ1-5	CASRGQGASNQPQHF	TGTGCCAGCCGCGGACAGGGGGCGAGCAATCAGCCCCAGCATTTT
TRBV28	-	many	TRBJ2-2	CASDNTDTGELFF	TGTGCCAGCGATAATACGGACACCGGGGAGCTGTTTTTT
TRBV6-1	-	large	TRBJ1-5	CASSGDSGPNQPQHF	TGTGCCAGCAGTGGCGACAGTGGGCCCAATCAGCCCCAGCATTTT
TRBV11-2	-	-	TRBJ2-7	CASSHEPGPSYEQYF	TGTGCCAGCAGCCATGAACCGGGACCCTCCTACGAGCAGTACTTC
TRBV24-1	-	few	TRBJ1-5	CATSIGNQPQHF	TGTGCCACCAGTATCGGGAATCAGCCCCAGCATTTT
TRBV20-1	TRBD2	-	TRBJ2-3	CSARGWTSGGDSDMQYF	TGCAGTGCTAGAGGGTGGACTAGCGGGGGGGATTCGGATATGCAGTATTTT
TRBV6-1	TRBD1	few	TRBJ1-5	CASSAQTGKYLNF	TGTGCCAGCAGTGCCCAGACAGGGAAATATTTGAATTTT
TRBV6-9	-	once	TRBJ1-4	CASSYSEKLFF	TGTGCCAGCAGTTACTCGGAAAAACTGTTTTTT
TRBV20-1	-	-	TRBJ2-3	CSARYYLKDTQYF	TGCAGTGCTAGATACTACTTGAAAGATACGCAGTATTTT
TRBV6-5	-	few	TRBJ2-7	CASSYGGRVNEQYF	TGTGCCAGCAGTTACGGAGGCAGGGTAAACGAGCAGTACTTC
TRBV4-1	-	medium-sized	TRBJ2-7	CASSQSHQGGYEQYF	TGCGCCAGCAGCCAAAGTCATCAGGGGGGATACGAGCAGTACTTC